The subject of this entry is one T cell receptor (beta chain). The data stem from a study of blood T cell repertoires in COVID-19. Overall study context: Donors in the United States, Italy and Spain gave samples during acute or convalescent COVID-19. PBMCs, B-cell-depleted T cells, or T cells were the source of the cDNA or gDNA that made up the material.

The V gene's germline CDR1 is LNHDA and CDR2 SQIVND (reference sequence). V shed 7 bases and J shed 7 bases, with 10 bases lying between them. This CDR3 region has 12 residues. The authors' processing: How many nucleated cells were present was estimated from reference gene primer amplification. The data were produced by immunoSEQ multiplex PCR, yet TCRdb's version contains in-frame clones alone and is incomplete. The DNA gave D and trimming, while V, J and clone size come from that table. The sample carries roughly 50,000 clones, approximately 92% recorded once. The sequence was collected from a man aged 50 or older with active COVID-19. The gene calls are TRBV19 and TRBJ2-2, with no clear D. Input material: peripheral blood. The CDR3 is CASNQWSGELFF. The CDR3 nucleotides are TGTGCCAGTAATCAGTGGAGCGGGGAGCTGTTTTTT.